Sequencing of this TCR beta chain was carried out in a study of a mutant IDH1 vaccine in newly diagnosed glioma. For the study at large: Sex distribution of treated patients was approximately 62% male and about 40% female; mean age was about 40 years. Previous treatment comprised radiotherapy, temozolomide, or both, mostly both.

The CDR3 is made up of 14 amino acids. The germline CDR1 and CDR2 sequences are LNHNV and YYDKDF (reference sequence). V dropped 0 bases and J dropped 8 bases, with 13 bases sitting between them. Regarding time point: baseline, week 1 (first vaccination visit). The treatment here: pre-vaccination baseline after standard-of-care therapy. The donors' diagnosis was new WHO grade 3 or 4 astrocytoma that was IDH1-mutant and ATRX-lost. The protocol was immunoSEQ multiplex PCR, while the TCRdb copy is restricted to in-frame clones and leaves out a portion. The table has tens of thousands of clones, roughly 80% seen once.

The sequence was collected from a woman aged 40-49 years with glioma. Here the sequenced sample was PBMCs, taken from a glioma patient treated with radiotherapy, temozolomide or both. This chain uses TRBV15 with TRBJ1-2; D may be TRBD1 (5 bases). The CDR3 DNA is TGTGCCACCAGCAGAGATTCTCGCAGGGCCGGCTACACCTTC. Translating it yields CATSRDSRRAGYTF.